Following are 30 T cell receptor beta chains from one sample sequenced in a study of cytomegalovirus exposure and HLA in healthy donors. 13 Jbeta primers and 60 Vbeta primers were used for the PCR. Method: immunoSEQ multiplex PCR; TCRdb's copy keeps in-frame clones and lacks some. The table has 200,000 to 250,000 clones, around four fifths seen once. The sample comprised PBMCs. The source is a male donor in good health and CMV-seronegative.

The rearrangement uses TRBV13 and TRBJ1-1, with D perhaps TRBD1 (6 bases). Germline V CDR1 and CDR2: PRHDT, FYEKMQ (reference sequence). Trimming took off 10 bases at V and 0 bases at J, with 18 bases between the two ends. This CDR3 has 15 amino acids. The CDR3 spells CAISDSPRMNTEAFF. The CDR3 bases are TGTGCCATTTCGGACAGCCCCAGAATGAACACTGAAGCTTTCTTT.

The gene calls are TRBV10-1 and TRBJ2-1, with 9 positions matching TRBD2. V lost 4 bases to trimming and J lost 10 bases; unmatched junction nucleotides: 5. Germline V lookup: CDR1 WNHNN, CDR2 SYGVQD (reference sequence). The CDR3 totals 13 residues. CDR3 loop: CASSGELAGEQFF. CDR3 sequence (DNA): TGCGCCAGCAGTGGGGAACTAGCGGGCGAGCAGTTCTTC.

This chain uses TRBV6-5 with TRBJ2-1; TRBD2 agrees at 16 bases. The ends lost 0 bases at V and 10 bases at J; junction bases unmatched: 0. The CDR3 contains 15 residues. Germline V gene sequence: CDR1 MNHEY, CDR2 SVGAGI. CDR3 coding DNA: TGTGCCAGCAGTTACTCGGGACTAGCGGGAGGGGAGCAGTTCTTC. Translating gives CASSYSGLAGGEQFF.

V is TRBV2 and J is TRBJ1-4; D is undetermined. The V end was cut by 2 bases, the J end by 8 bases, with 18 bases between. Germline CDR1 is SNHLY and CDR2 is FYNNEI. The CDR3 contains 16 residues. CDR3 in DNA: TGTGCCAGCAGTGAACGGTGGGAGGGTTCGGAGGAAAAACTGTTTTTT. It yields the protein CASSERWEGSEEKLFF.

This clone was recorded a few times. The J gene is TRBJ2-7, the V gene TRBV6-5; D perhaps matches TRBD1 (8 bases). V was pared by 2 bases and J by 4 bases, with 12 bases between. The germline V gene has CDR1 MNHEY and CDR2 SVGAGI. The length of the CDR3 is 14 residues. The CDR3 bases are TGTGCCAGCAGTTACACAGGGGGGGGTTACGAGCAGTACTTC. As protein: CASSYTGGGYEQYF.

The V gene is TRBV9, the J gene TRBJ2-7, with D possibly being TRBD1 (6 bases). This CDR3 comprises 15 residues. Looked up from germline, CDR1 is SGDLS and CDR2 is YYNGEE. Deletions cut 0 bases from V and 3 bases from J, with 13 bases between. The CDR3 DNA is TGTGCCAGCAGCGTAGGGTCGACAGGCCGCTACGAGCAGTACTTC. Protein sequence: CASSVGSTGRYEQYF.

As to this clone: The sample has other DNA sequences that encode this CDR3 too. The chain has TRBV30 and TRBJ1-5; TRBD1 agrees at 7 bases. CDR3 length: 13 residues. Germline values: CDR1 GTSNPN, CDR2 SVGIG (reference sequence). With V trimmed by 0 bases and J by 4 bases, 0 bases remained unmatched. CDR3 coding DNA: TGTGCCTGGAGTGTACAGGGGAATCAGCCCCAGCATTTT. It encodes CAWSVQGNQPQHF.

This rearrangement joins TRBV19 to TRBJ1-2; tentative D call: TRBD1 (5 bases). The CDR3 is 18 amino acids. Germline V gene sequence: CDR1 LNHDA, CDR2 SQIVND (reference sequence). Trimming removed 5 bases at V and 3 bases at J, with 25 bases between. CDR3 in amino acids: CASSSPLREGLRDYGYTF. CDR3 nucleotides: TGTGCCAGTAGTTCCCCCCTGCGGGAGGGGCTCAGGGACTATGGCTACACCTTC.

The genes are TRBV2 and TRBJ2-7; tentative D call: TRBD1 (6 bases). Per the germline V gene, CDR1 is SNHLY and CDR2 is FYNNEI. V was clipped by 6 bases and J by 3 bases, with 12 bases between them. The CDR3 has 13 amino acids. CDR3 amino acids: CASRRPQGYEQYF. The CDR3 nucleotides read TGTGCCAGCAGGCGACCACAGGGCTACGAGCAGTACTTC.

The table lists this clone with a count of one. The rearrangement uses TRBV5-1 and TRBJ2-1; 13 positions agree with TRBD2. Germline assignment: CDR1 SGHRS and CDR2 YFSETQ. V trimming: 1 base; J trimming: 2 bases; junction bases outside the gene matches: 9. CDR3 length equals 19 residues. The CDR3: CASSLTRTSGSGPYNEQFF. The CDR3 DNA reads TGCGCCAGCAGCTTGACCAGGACTAGCGGGAGTGGACCCTACAATGAGCAGTTCTTC. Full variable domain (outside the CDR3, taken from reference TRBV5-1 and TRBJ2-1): KAGVTQTPRYLIKTRGQQVTLSCSPISGHRSVSWYQQTPGQGLQFLFEYFSETQRNKGNFPGRFSGRQFSNSRSEMNVSTLELGDSALYLCASSLTRTSGSGPYNEQFFGPGTRLTVL.

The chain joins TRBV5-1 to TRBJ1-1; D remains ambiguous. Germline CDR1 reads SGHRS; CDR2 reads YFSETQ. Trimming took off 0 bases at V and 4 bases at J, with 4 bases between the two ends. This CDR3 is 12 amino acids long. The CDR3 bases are TGCGCCAGCAGCTTGGTCTCCACTGAAGCTTTCTTT. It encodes CASSLVSTEAFF.

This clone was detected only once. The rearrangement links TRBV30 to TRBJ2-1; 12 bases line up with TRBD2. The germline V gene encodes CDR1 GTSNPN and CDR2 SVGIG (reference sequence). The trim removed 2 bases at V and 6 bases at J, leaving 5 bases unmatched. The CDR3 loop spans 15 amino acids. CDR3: CAWSPTSGSVNEQFF. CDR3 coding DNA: TGTGCCTGGAGTCCGACTAGCGGGAGTGTCAATGAGCAGTTCTTC.

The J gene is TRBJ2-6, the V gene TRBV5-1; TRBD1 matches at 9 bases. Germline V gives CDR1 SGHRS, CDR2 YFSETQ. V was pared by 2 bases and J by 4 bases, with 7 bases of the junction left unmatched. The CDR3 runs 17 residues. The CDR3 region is CASSFWGTGTGANVLTF. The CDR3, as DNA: TGCGCCAGCAGCTTCTGGGGGACAGGGACCGGGGCCAACGTCCTGACTTTC.

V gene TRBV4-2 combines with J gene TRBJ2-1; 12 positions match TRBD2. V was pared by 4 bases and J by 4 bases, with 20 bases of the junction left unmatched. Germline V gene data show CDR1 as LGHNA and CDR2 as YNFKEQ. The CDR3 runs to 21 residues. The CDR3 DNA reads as TGTGCCAGCAGCCTCCTAACAAGGGCACTAGCGGGAGGCATTTTATACAATGAGCAGTTCTTC. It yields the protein CASSLLTRALAGGILYNEQFF.

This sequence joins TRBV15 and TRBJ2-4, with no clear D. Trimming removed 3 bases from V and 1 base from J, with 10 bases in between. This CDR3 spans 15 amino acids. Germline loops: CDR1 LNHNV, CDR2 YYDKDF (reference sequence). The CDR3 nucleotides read TGTGCCACCAGCAGCCCTGGCTGGGCCAAAAACATTCAGTACTTC. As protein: CATSSPGWAKNIQYF.

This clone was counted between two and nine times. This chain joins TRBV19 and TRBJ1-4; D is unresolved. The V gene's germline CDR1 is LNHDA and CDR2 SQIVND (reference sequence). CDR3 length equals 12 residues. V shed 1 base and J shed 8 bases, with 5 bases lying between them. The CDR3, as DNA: TGTGCCAGTAGTATAGGAGGCGAAAAACTGTTTTTT. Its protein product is CASSIGGEKLFF.

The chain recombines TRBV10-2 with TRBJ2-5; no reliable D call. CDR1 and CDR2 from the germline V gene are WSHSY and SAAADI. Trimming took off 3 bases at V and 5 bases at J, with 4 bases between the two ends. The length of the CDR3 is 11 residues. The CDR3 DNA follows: TGCGCCAGCAGTGACGGGGAGACCCAGTACTTC. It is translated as CASSDGETQYF.

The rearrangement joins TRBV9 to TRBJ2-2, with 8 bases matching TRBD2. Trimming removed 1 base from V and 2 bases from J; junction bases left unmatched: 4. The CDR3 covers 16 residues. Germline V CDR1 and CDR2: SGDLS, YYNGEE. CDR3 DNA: TGTGCCAGCAGCGTACATACTAGCGGTAACACCGGGGAGCTGTTTTTT. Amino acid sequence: CASSVHTSGNTGELFF.

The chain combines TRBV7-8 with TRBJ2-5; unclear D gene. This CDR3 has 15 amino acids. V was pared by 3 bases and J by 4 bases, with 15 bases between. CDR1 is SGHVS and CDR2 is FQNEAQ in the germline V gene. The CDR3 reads CASSFDETLGETQYF. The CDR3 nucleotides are TGTGCCAGCAGCTTCGATGAGACTCTCGGAGAGACCCAGTACTTC.

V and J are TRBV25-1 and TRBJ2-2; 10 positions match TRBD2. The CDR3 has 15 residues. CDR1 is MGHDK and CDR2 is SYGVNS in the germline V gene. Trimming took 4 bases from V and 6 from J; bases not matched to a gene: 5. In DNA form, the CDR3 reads TGTGCCAGCAGTGCCCTAGCGGGAGTCCCCGGGGAGCTGTTTTTT. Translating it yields CASSALAGVPGELFF.

The CDR3 nucleotides are TGTGCCAGCAGCTTAACCCGACAGAGACTCTCTGGGGCCAACGTCCTGACTTTC. Protein: CASSLTRQRLSGANVLTF. The chain has TRBV7-9 and TRBJ2-6, with D tentatively TRBD1 (5 bases). CDR3 length equals 18 residues. Germline V gene data show CDR1 as SEHNR and CDR2 as FQNEAQ (reference sequence). Deletions cut 2 bases from V and 0 bases from J, with 14 bases between.

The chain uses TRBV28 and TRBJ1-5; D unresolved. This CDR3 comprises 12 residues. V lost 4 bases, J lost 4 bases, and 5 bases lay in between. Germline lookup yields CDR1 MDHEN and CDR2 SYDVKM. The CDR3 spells CASSSLNQPQHF. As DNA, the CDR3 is TGTGCCAGCAGTTCCCTGAATCAGCCCCAGCATTTT.

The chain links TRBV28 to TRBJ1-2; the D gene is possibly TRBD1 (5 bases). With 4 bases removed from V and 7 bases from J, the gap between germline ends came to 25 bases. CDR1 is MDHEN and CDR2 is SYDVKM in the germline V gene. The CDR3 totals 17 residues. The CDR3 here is CASSYAPGDRGLVGYTF. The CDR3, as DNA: TGTGCCAGCAGTTATGCCCCTGGGGATCGGGGACTCGTTGGCTACACCTTC.

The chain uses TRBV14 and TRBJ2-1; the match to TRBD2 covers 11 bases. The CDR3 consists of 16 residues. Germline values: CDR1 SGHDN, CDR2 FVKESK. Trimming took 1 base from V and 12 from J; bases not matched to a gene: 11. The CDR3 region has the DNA TGTGCCAGCAGCCAAGCGACGCTAGCGGGGGGTGGAGGGCAGTTCTTC. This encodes CASSQATLAGGGGQFF.

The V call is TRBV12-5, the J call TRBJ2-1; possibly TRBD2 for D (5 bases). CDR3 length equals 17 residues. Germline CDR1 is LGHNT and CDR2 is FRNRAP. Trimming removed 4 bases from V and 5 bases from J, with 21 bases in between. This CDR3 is CASGWEEGLQKNNEQFF. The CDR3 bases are TGTGCTAGTGGTTGGGAAGAGGGCTTACAAAAAAACAATGAGCAGTTCTTC.

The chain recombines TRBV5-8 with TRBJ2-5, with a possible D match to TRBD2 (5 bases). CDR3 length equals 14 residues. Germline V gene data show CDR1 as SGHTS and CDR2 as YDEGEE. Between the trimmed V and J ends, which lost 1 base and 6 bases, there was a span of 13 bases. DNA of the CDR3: TGTGCCAGCAGCTTGACGGGGTCCCCTAAGACCCAGTACTTC. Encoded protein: CASSLTGSPKTQYF.

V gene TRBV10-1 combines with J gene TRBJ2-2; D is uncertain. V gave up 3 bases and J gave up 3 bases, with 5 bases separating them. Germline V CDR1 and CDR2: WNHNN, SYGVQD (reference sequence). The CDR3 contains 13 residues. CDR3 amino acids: CASSEQYTGELFF. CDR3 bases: TGCGCCAGCAGTGAACAGTACACCGGGGAGCTGTTTTTT.

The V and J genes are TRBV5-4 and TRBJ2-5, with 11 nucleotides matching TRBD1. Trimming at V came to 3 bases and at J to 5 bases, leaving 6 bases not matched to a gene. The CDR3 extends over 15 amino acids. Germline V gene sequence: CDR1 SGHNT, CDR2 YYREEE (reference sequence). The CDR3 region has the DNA TGTGCCAGCAGCTGGGGGACAGGGGGTGTGGAGACCCAGTACTTC. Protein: CASSWGTGGVETQYF.

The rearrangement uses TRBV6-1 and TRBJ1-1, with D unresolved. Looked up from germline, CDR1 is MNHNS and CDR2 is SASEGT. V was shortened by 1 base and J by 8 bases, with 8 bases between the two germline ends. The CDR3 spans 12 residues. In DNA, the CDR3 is TGTGCCAGCAGTGAAGGGGTGAGGGAAGCTTTCTTT. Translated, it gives CASSEGVREAFF.

The CDR3 DNA follows: TGTGCCAGCAGCCGAAAGGACAGCGGCTCTGGAAACACCATATATTTT. Its translation: CASSRKDSGSGNTIYF. The chain links TRBV7-6 to TRBJ1-3, with D perhaps TRBD1 (6 bases). Germline CDR1 and CDR2: SGHVS and FNYEAQ. The CDR3 is 16 amino acids. With 5 bases removed from V and 0 bases from J, the gap between germline ends came to 14 bases.